These 22 T cell receptor beta chains were sequenced from one sample in a study of vaccination and CD4 T cells after COVID-19. Their antigens are not known. Specified treatment: approximately nine-day PBMC culture with coronavirus spike peptide pools or control peptides (ViraFEST assay). Sequenced with the Oncomine TCR Beta short-read assay was DNA taken from cultured CD4+ T cells. MiXCR, run by TCRdb on the PCR reads, gives a single entry per CDR3 protein. The sample yields about 18,000 distinct CDR3 sequences, around 52% seen once. The sample here was CD4+ T cells from blood, cultured in vitro, taken before SARS-CoV-2 vaccination. The receptors were sampled from a human donor who had recovered from COVID-19.

The genes are TRBV25-1 and TRBJ1-1; TRBD1 is a possible D gene (6 bases). In germline, CDR1 is MGHDK, CDR2 SYGVNS. Between the trimmed V and J ends, which lost 2 bases and 4 bases, there was a span of 8 bases. This CDR3 has 13 residues. CDR3 region: CASSELGGTEAFF. CDR3 sequence (DNA): TGTGCCAGCAGTGAACTAGGGGGCACTGAAGCTTTCTTT.

The V call is TRBV7-3, the J call TRBJ2-3, with 9 bases aligning to TRBD1. CDR3 size: 14 residues. Germline V gene sequence: CDR1 SGHTA, CDR2 FQGTGA. V trimming: 4 bases; J trimming: 4 bases; junction bases outside the gene matches: 3. The DNA for the CDR3 is TGTGCCAGCAGCTCCGGGACAGGGTCAGATACGCAGTATTTT. It yields the protein CASSSGTGSDTQYF.

The chain links TRBV7-8 to TRBJ1-2, with no clear D. Trimming left V 0 bases short and J 13 bases short, with 12 bases between. From germline, CDR1 is SGHVS and CDR2 FQNEAQ. The CDR3 length is 12 residues. In nucleotides, the CDR3 is TGTGCCAGCAGCTTAGCTTCGGGTGGGTCCACCTTC. Its translation is CASSLASGGSTF.

The V call is TRBV6-1, the J call TRBJ2-4, with 9 bases aligning to TRBD1. The CDR3 covers 16 residues. V lost 5 bases and J lost 0; bases outside the gene matches: 5. Germline V gene sequence: CDR1 MNHNS, CDR2 SASEGT. This CDR3 is CASSMTGGIAKNIQYF. CDR3 nucleotide sequence: TGTGCCAGCAGTATGACAGGGGGAATAGCCAAAAACATTCAGTACTTC.

Only a few counts were recorded for this clonotype. The V call is TRBV7-3, the J call TRBJ2-7, with TRBD2 identical over 8 bases. The CDR3 extends over 14 amino acids. The V and J ends lost 2 bases and 6 bases, in that order; junction bases with no gene match: 6. Germline CDR1 reads SGHTA; CDR2 reads FQGTGA. The CDR3 DNA reads as TGTGCCAGCAGCTTAGGGAGCGGGGGAAGCGAGCAGTACTTC. Protein product: CASSLGSGGSEQYF. The variable domain in full, completed from reference TRBV7-3 and TRBJ2-7, reads GAGVSQTPSNKVTEKGKYVELRCDPISGHTALYWYRQSLGQGPEFLIYFQGTGAADDSGLPNDRFFAVRPEGSVSTLKIQRTERGDSAVYLCASSLGSGGSEQYFGPGTRLTVT.

The chain is built from TRBV6-5 and TRBJ2-7, with TRBD1 identical over 7 bases. CDR1 and CDR2 from the germline V gene are MNHEY and SVGAGI. Trimming at V came to 2 bases and at J to 3 bases, leaving 7 bases not matched to a gene. This CDR3 comprises 15 residues. DNA of the CDR3: TGTGCCAGCAGTTACACACAGGGGCAATTCTACGAGCAGTACTTC. Amino acids: CASSYTQGQFYEQYF.

The rearrangement joins TRBV6-2 or TRBV6-3 to TRBJ1-1; the D gene is possibly TRBD1 (5 bases). The CDR3 sequence is 13 residues long. Looked up from germline, CDR1 is MNHEY and CDR2 is SVGEGT. V gave up 6 bases and J gave up 6 bases, with 14 bases separating them. The CDR3 spells CASRTGTKPEAFF. The CDR3 nucleotides are TGTGCCAGCAGGACCGGGACGAAGCCTGAAGCTTTCTTT.

The chain couples TRBV6-2 or TRBV6-3 to TRBJ2-1, with 7 bases aligning to TRBD1. This CDR3 comprises 15 residues. CDR1 is MNHEY, CDR2 SVGEGT, per germline. With 8 bases clipped from V and 0 bases from J, the junction kept 7 bases outside the gene matches. The CDR3 nucleotides are TGTGCCAGCGTCCCGACAGGGCTCTCCTACAATGAGCAGTTCTTC. Translating it yields CASVPTGLSYNEQFF.

This rearrangement joins TRBV20-1 to TRBJ2-7; TRBD2 agrees at 10 bases. The junction had 13 bases not matched to a gene; V was cut back by 6 bases and J by 5 bases. The CDR3 is 15 residues long. The germline V gene has CDR1 DFQATT and CDR2 SNEGSKA (reference sequence). The CDR3 protein is CSAAIIAGGNDEQYF. DNA of the CDR3: TGCAGTGCGGCGATTATAGCGGGAGGTAACGACGAGCAGTACTTC.

The rearrangement links TRBV2 to TRBJ2-7, with D perhaps TRBD1 or TRBD2 (5 bases each). Germline CDR1 reads SNHLY; CDR2 reads FYNNEI. The V end was cut by 5 bases, the J end by 4 bases, with 15 bases between. The CDR3 length is 14 residues. The CDR3 DNA reads as TGTGCCAGCAGTAGTGGAACCTGGGGGTACGAGCAGTACTTC. Translated, it gives CASSSGTWGYEQYF.

The chain has TRBV19 and TRBJ2-1; D perhaps matches TRBD1 (6 bases). The V and J ends lost 8 bases and 6 bases respectively, with 26 bases between them. The CDR3 is made up of 17 amino acids. CDR1 and CDR2 from the germline V gene are LNHDA and SQIVND (reference sequence). CDR3 amino acids: CASARRWRQGLGNEQFF. As DNA, the CDR3 is TGTGCCAGTGCACGACGATGGAGGCAGGGGTTAGGCAATGAGCAGTTCTTC.

This clonotype was recorded a few times. The chain employs TRBV6-1 and TRBJ2-5; no reliable D call. This CDR3 has 15 residues. Per germline, CDR1 MNHNS and CDR2 SASEGT. The V end lost 5 bases, the J end lost 4 bases, and 17 bases lay between the germline ends. CDR3 nucleotide sequence: TGTGCCAGCAGTCCTAGTCGGTCTCTGGGAGAGACCCAGTACTTC. Protein sequence: CASSPSRSLGETQYF.

The V call is TRBV5-4, the J call TRBJ2-3, with a weak D call TRBD2 (6 bases). Trimming left V 3 bases short and J 4 bases short, with 15 bases between. Germline V gene lookup returns CDR1 SGHNT and CDR2 YYREEE (reference sequence). This CDR3 is 15 amino acids long. The CDR3 sequence: CASSSSPWRADTQYF. CDR3 bases: TGTGCCAGCAGCTCCTCGCCGTGGAGGGCAGATACGCAGTATTTT.

This clonotype was counted between two and nine times. This sequence joins TRBV19 and TRBJ1-6; weak D call: TRBD1 (5 bases). Per germline, CDR1 LNHDA and CDR2 SQIVND (reference sequence). This CDR3 contains 15 residues. Trimming took off 8 bases at V and 3 bases at J, with 14 bases between the two ends. The CDR3, as DNA: TGTGCCAGTCGTGAGGGAGGGGTCTATAATTCACCCCTCCACTTT. Protein: CASREGGVYNSPLHF.

The chain links TRBV4-2 to TRBJ1-5; no reliable D call. Germline V gene lookup returns CDR1 LGHNA and CDR2 YNFKEQ. The V end lost 1 base, the J end lost 3 bases, and 10 bases lay between the germline ends. The CDR3 spans 15 residues. As DNA, the CDR3 is TGTGCCAGCAGCCAAGGGGGAACAGCCAATCAGCCCCAGCATTTT. This translates into CASSQGGTANQPQHF.

V usage is TRBV27 and J usage is TRBJ2-1, with 12 bases aligning to TRBD1. The trim removed 7 bases at V and 7 bases at J, leaving 8 bases unmatched. CDR3 length: 15 amino acids. Germline-derived CDR1 and CDR2 are MNHEY and SMNVEV (reference sequence). The CDR3 reads CASTQGTGGGNEQFF. The CDR3 DNA sequence: TGTGCCAGCACTCAAGGGACAGGGGGCGGGAATGAGCAGTTCTTC.

This clonotype was seen only once. The rearrangement joins TRBV29-1 to TRBJ2-7, with 7 bases matching TRBD2. CDR1 SQVTM and CDR2 ANQGSEA come from the germline V gene. J lost 1 base, V lost 6 bases, and 9 bases had no gene match. This CDR3 is built from 14 residues. CDR3 sequence reads: CSVGDGRRSYEQYF. The CDR3 DNA sequence: TGCAGCGTCGGAGACGGGAGGAGGTCCTACGAGCAGTACTTC.

This clonotype was counted a few times. The chain combines TRBV6-2 or TRBV6-3 with TRBJ2-1; D gene uncertain. Per the germline V gene, CDR1 is MNHEY and CDR2 is SVGEGT. CDR3 length equals 12 residues. V dropped 4 bases and J dropped 15 bases, with 16 bases sitting between them. CDR3 DNA: TGTGCCAGCAGTTTACAACATCGAACCCCGTTCTTC. It translates to CASSLQHRTPFF.

This clonotype was recorded a few times. This chain connects TRBV7-3 to TRBJ1-2, with D perhaps matching TRBD1 (6 bases). Looked up from germline, CDR1 is SGHTA and CDR2 is FQGTGA. The CDR3 sequence is 17 residues long. The V and J ends lost 2 bases and 6 bases respectively, with 22 bases between them. The CDR3 region is CASSLALHGTPGDGYTF. The CDR3 coding sequence is TGTGCCAGCAGCTTAGCGTTGCACGGGACACCTGGGGATGGCTACACCTTC.

The V gene is TRBV20-1, the J gene TRBJ2-7, with D unresolved. This CDR3 is built from 14 residues. Germline V gene data show CDR1 as DFQATT and CDR2 as SNEGSKA (reference sequence). V dropped 6 bases and J dropped 2 bases, with 17 bases sitting between them. CDR3 amino acids: CSARRQIGTYEQYF. The CDR3 coding sequence is TGCAGTGCGAGAAGACAAATCGGAACCTACGAGCAGTACTTC.

This clonotype was picked up a small number of times. The chain recombines TRBV5-1 with TRBJ1-2; tentative D call: TRBD1 (5 bases). CDR1 is SGHRS, CDR2 YFSETQ, per germline. The V gene lost 4 bases and the J gene lost 2 bases, with 12 bases spanning the gap. This CDR3 region has 14 residues. CDR3 sequence reads: CASSPEGQNYGYTF. CDR3 coding DNA: TGCGCCAGCAGCCCAGAGGGGCAGAACTATGGCTACACCTTC. Complete variable domain (other parts from reference TRBV5-1 and TRBJ1-2): KAGVTQTPRYLIKTRGQQVTLSCSPISGHRSVSWYQQTPGQGLQFLFEYFSETQRNKGNFPGRFSGRQFSNSRSEMNVSTLELGDSALYLCASSPEGQNYGYTFGSGTRLTVV.

The chain combines TRBV6-1 with TRBJ1-2; unclear D gene. From germline, CDR1 is MNHNS and CDR2 SASEGT. The length of the CDR3 is 13 residues. The V and J ends lost 2 bases and 0 bases respectively, with 4 bases between them. CDR3 sequence (DNA): TGTGCCAGCAGTGAATCCCCTAACTATGGCTACACCTTC. It specifies CASSESPNYGYTF.